Listed below are T cell receptor beta chains from one sample, sequenced in a study of blood T cell repertoires in COVID-19. This table comes from immunoSEQ multiplex PCR, and its TCRdb copy is limited to in-frame clones, with some not included. Of about 100,000 clones in the sample, about 81% were seen once. The material sequenced was peripheral blood. These receptors were obtained from an older woman with acute or convalescent COVID-19. Each CDR3 is given with its conserved first and last residue. The order of the fields is D gene, clone size, V gene, J gene, CDR3 protein, CDR3 DNA. D genes are given only for firm matches. The listing skips clone size in some rows; elsewhere it reads once, few, many or a size class.

d_gene: TRBD2; abundance: NA; v_gene: TRBV6-2/TRBV6-3; j_gene: TRBJ2-1; CDR3aa: CASSYLSGGYNEQFF; CDR3nt: TGTGCCAGCAGTTATCTTAGCGGGGGATACAATGAGCAGTTCTTC
d_gene: NA; abundance: few; v_gene: TRBV10-3; j_gene: TRBJ1-3; CDR3aa: CAARDSAGNTIYF; CDR3nt: TGTGCCGCCCGAGACAGTGCAGGAAACACCATATATTTT
d_gene: NA; abundance: NA; v_gene: TRBV28; j_gene: TRBJ1-2; CDR3aa: CASSRMSGGLKGYTF; CDR3nt: TGTGCCAGCAGTAGAATGTCGGGGGGCCTGAAGGGCTACACCTTC
d_gene: TRBD1; abundance: NA; v_gene: TRBV28; j_gene: TRBJ1-5; CDR3aa: CASRLTGDGQPQHF; CDR3nt: TGTGCCAGCAGGTTGACAGGGGACGGGCAGCCCCAGCATTTT
d_gene: NA; abundance: NA; v_gene: TRBV6-5; j_gene: TRBJ2-1; CDR3aa: CASSYSQGSYNEQFF; CDR3nt: TGTGCCAGCAGTTACTCCCAGGGCTCCTACAATGAGCAGTTCTTC
d_gene: NA; abundance: few; v_gene: TRBV12-3/TRBV12-4; j_gene: TRBJ2-7; CDR3aa: CASSRTEYEQYF; CDR3nt: TGTGCCAGCAGCAGGACTGAGTACGAGCAGTACTTC
d_gene: TRBD1; abundance: NA; v_gene: TRBV27; j_gene: TRBJ2-2; CDR3aa: CASSLWTGPNTGELFF; CDR3nt: TGTGCCAGCAGTTTATGGACAGGGCCTAACACCGGGGAGCTGTTTTTT
d_gene: TRBD1; abundance: NA; v_gene: TRBV2; j_gene: TRBJ1-6; CDR3aa: CASSRSGTDNSPLHF; CDR3nt: TGTGCCAGCAGTAGGTCCGGGACAGATAATTCACCCCTCCACTTT
d_gene: TRBD1; abundance: few; v_gene: TRBV5-1; j_gene: TRBJ1-2; CDR3aa: CASSQPSGQAGGYTF; CDR3nt: TGCGCCAGCAGCCAGCCCTCCGGACAGGCTGGCGGCTACACCTTC
d_gene: TRBD1; abundance: NA; v_gene: TRBV19; j_gene: TRBJ1-2; CDR3aa: CASTPLQGGVGYGYTF; CDR3nt: TGTGCCAGTACCCCCCTCCAAGGGGGCGTAGGCTATGGCTACACCTTC
d_gene: NA; abundance: NA; v_gene: TRBV19; j_gene: TRBJ1-5; CDR3aa: CASSGREGDSNQPQHF; CDR3nt: TGTGCCAGTAGTGGCAGGGAAGGCGATAGCAATCAGCCCCAGCATTTT
d_gene: NA; abundance: NA; v_gene: TRBV28; j_gene: TRBJ1-5; CDR3aa: CASSWVNILAGQPQHF; CDR3nt: TGTGCCAGCAGTTGGGTAAACATCTTAGCGGGTCAGCCCCAGCATTTT
d_gene: TRBD1; abundance: once; v_gene: TRBV2; j_gene: TRBJ1-2; CDR3aa: CASSDRGRAEGYTF; CDR3nt: TGTGCCAGCAGTGACAGGGGGCGAGCAGAGGGCTACACCTTC
d_gene: TRBD1; abundance: few; v_gene: TRBV3-1/TRBV3-2; j_gene: TRBJ1-3; CDR3aa: CASSQDFGTGEWNTIYF; CDR3nt: TGTGCCAGCAGCCAAGATTTTGGGACAGGGGAGTGGAACACCATATATTTT
d_gene: TRBD1; abundance: NA; v_gene: TRBV30; j_gene: TRBJ1-2; CDR3aa: CAWTRGQAGEGYGYTF; CDR3nt: TGTGCCTGGACCAGAGGACAGGCCGGGGAAGGCTATGGCTACACCTTC
d_gene: TRBD1; abundance: NA; v_gene: TRBV5-1; j_gene: TRBJ1-2; CDR3aa: CASSSQGQQGYTF; CDR3nt: TGCGCCAGCAGCTCACAGGGGCAACAGGGCTACACCTTC
d_gene: TRBD2; abundance: NA; v_gene: TRBV5-4; j_gene: TRBJ2-7; CDR3aa: CASSVGLVHSYEQYF; CDR3nt: TGTGCCAGCAGCGTGGGACTAGTTCACTCCTACGAGCAGTACTTC
d_gene: NA; abundance: once; v_gene: TRBV11-2; j_gene: TRBJ1-1; CDR3aa: CASSLDLAAEAFF; CDR3nt: TGTGCCAGCAGCTTAGATTTGGCAGCTGAAGCTTTCTTT
d_gene: TRBD1; abundance: NA; v_gene: TRBV19; j_gene: TRBJ1-2; CDR3aa: CASSKDRKGYTF; CDR3nt: TGTGCCAGTAGTAAGGACAGGAAAGGCTACACCTTC
d_gene: NA; abundance: NA; v_gene: TRBV5-5; j_gene: TRBJ2-7; CDR3aa: CASSLTASTAYEQYF; CDR3nt: TGTGCCAGCAGCTTGACGGCTAGCACGGCCTACGAGCAGTACTTC
d_gene: TRBD1; abundance: NA; v_gene: TRBV11-2; j_gene: TRBJ1-4; CDR3aa: CASSLRGPSEKLFF; CDR3nt: TGTGCCAGCAGCCTCAGGGGGCCGAGTGAAAAACTGTTTTTT
d_gene: TRBD1; abundance: NA; v_gene: TRBV13; j_gene: TRBJ2-3; CDR3aa: CASSLRTGTGDTQYF; CDR3nt: TGTGCCAGCAGCCTAAGGACAGGGACCGGAGATACGCAGTATTTT
d_gene: TRBD1; abundance: NA; v_gene: TRBV5-1; j_gene: TRBJ1-1; CDR3aa: CASSTQTGRTEAFF; CDR3nt: TGCGCCAGCAGCACCCAGACAGGGAGGACTGAAGCTTTCTTT
d_gene: TRBD1; abundance: NA; v_gene: TRBV5-1; j_gene: TRBJ1-5; CDR3aa: CASSPEGQGHQPQHF; CDR3nt: TGCGCCAGCAGCCCGGAGGGACAGGGACACCAGCCCCAGCATTTT
d_gene: NA; abundance: NA; v_gene: TRBV14; j_gene: TRBJ1-2; CDR3aa: CASSQNQEITYGYTF; CDR3nt: TGTGCCAGCAGCCAGAACCAGGAAATCACCTATGGCTACACCTTC
d_gene: NA; abundance: NA; v_gene: TRBV3-1/TRBV3-2; j_gene: TRBJ1-6; CDR3aa: CASSQESVSSYNSPLHF; CDR3nt: TGTGCCAGCAGCCAAGAATCGGTGAGCTCCTATAATTCACCCCTCCACTTT
d_gene: TRBD1; abundance: NA; v_gene: TRBV5-4; j_gene: TRBJ1-1; CDR3aa: CASSLAGGGNTEAFF; CDR3nt: TGTGCCAGCAGCTTAGCAGGGGGCGGTAACACTGAAGCTTTCTTT